This TCR beta chain was observed in a study of cytomegalovirus exposure and HLA in healthy donors. Primers for the PCR totalled 60 Vbeta and 13 Jbeta. Here immunoSEQ multiplex PCR was the method, and the copy in TCRdb shows in-frame clones only, minus some. The repertoire table contains about 210,000 clones. As to this clone: Within the sample, other DNA sequences also encode this same CDR3.

The CDR3 is 16 amino acids. The V segment lost 0 bases and the J segment 4 bases; nucleotides outside the gene matches: 5. Germline-derived CDR1 and CDR2 are LNHNV and YYDKDF (reference sequence). Sequenced sample: PBMCs. V gene TRBV15 combines with J gene TRBJ2-1; 8 bases fit TRBD2. This sequence originates from a woman in her twenties or thirties in good health and CMV-seropositive. In DNA form, the CDR3 reads TGTGCCACCAGCAGAGATACAAGCGGGGGATACAATGAGCAGTTCTTC. As protein: CATSRDTSGGYNEQFF.